One T cell receptor (beta chain) is described in this entry. Its antigen is not identified. These data are taken from a study of identical twins. Points from the study as a whole: In monozygotic twins, models underestimated the sharing of out-of-frame TCR alpha. Partly confounded zero-insertion analyses could result from invariant MAIT and iNKT cells.

TCRdb reprocessed the 5' RACE reads with MiXCR, giving one entry per CDR3 protein. This sample has 550,000 to 700,000 distinct CDR3 sequences; about 20% occur once, and the top ten carry around 4.5%. Another study also made use of these data, one on T cells expressing NK-cell markers. That report adds: From sorted CD3+CD56+NKG2C+, CD3+CD56+NKG2C- and CD3+CD56-NKG2C+ T cells came the TCR beta repertoires.

The sequence was obtained from a woman aged 18-29 years in good health. The sequenced material came from PBMCs.

The CDR3 region has the DNA TGTGCCACCAGCAGCGTCCACAGGGGGGTCAATGAGCAGTTCTTC. This sequence encodes CATSSVHRGVNEQFF. The chain employs TRBV15 and TRBJ2-1; 8 bases agree with TRBD1. The CDR3 extends over 15 amino acids. Trimming at V came to 3 bases and at J to 6 bases, leaving 7 bases not matched to a gene. Germline CDR1 reads LNHNV; CDR2 reads YYDKDF (reference sequence).